The 27 T cell receptor beta chains listed next were all sequenced from one sample in a study of control samples from healthy donors and cancer patients. The data were produced by immunoSEQ multiplex PCR, yet TCRdb's version contains in-frame clones alone and is incomplete. The sample holds around 100,000 clones, 85% to 90% seen once. Material: blood. The receptor source for this set is a man under 40 in good health.

The chain recombines TRBV27 with TRBJ2-7, with TRBD2 matching over 12 bases. Germline CDR1 is MNHEY and CDR2 is SMNVEV (reference sequence). With V trimmed by 8 bases and J by 3 bases, 14 bases remained unmatched. This CDR3 is 17 amino acids long. The CDR3 DNA sequence: TGTGCCAGCTGGGGGGGCCTAGCGGGAGGGTCGATCTACGAGCAGTACTTC. Amino acids: CASWGGLAGGSIYEQYF.

This chain uses TRBV15 with TRBJ2-6; possibly TRBD2 for D (5 bases). V was trimmed by 5 bases and J by 0 bases, leaving 11 bases between them. There are 16 residues in the CDR3. The germline gives CDR1 LNHNV, CDR2 YYDKDF (reference sequence). The CDR3, as DNA: TGTGCCACCAGCGCGGGTCCTAGCTCTGGGGCCAACGTCCTGACTTTC. This encodes CATSAGPSSGANVLTF.

V and J are TRBV3-1 (or the pseudogene TRBV3-2) and TRBJ2-7, with 11 bases that match TRBD2. The CDR3 runs to 15 residues. With V trimmed by 3 bases and J by 3 bases, 4 bases remained unmatched. The V gene's germline CDR1 is LGHDT and CDR2 YNNKEL (reference sequence). CDR3 DNA: TGTGCCAGCAGCCAGGGGACTAGCGGCCTCTACGAGCAGTACTTC. Its translation: CASSQGTSGLYEQYF.

This chain uses TRBV27 with TRBJ1-5; D remains ambiguous. The CDR3 spans 13 residues. Germline assignment: CDR1 MNHEY and CDR2 SMNVEV (reference sequence). Trimming shortened V by 4 bases and J by 4 bases, and 8 bases separated the two germline ends. The CDR3 coding sequence is TGTGCCAGCAGTTCGGCTGGGAATCAGCCCCAGCATTTT. Protein: CASSSAGNQPQHF.

The chain couples TRBV18 to TRBJ2-7; perhaps TRBD1 as D (5 bases). V lost 6 bases, J lost 6 bases, and 9 bases lay in between. This CDR3 is built from 11 residues. Germline CDR1 is KGHSH and CDR2 is LQKENI. The CDR3 spells CASSREREQYF. The DNA of the CDR3 is TGTGCCAGCTCCAGGGAACGCGAGCAGTACTTC.

This chain links TRBV19 with TRBJ2-1; 7 positions match TRBD2. CDR3 size: 14 residues. With V trimmed by 7 bases and J by 4 bases, 7 bases remained unmatched. Germline V CDR1 and CDR2: LNHDA, SQIVND (reference sequence). CDR3 coding DNA: TGTGCCAGTAACCGGGGCGGGGGATACAATGAGCAGTTCTTC. Amino acid sequence: CASNRGGGYNEQFF. Based on the CDR3 plus reference TRBV19 and TRBJ2-1, the full variable domain is DGGITQSPKYLFRKEGQNVTLSCEQNLNHDAMYWYRQDPGQGLRLIYYSQIVNDFQKGDIAEGYSVSREKKESFPLTVTSAQKNPTAFYLCASNRGGGYNEQFFGPGTRLTVL.

The gene calls are TRBV21-1 and TRBJ2-2; the table gives TRBD2 as D, unverified against the DNA. TRBV21-1 is listed as a pseudogene. The CDR3 covers 14 residues. The CDR3 DNA is TGTGCCAGCAGCCTAAGAAGAGGTGGCGGGGAGCTGTTTTTT. Its protein product is CASSLRRGGGELFF.

V usage is TRBV5-1 and J usage is TRBJ1-2, with TRBD1 identical over 7 bases. This CDR3 comprises 13 residues. The V segment lost 8 bases and the J segment 4 bases; nucleotides outside the gene matches: 8. Germline V lookup: CDR1 SGHRS, CDR2 YFSETQ. The CDR3, as DNA: TGCGCCAGTGGACAGGAGCCACTCTATGGCTACACCTTC. It translates to CASGQEPLYGYTF.

The rearrangement joins TRBV6-7 to TRBJ1-1; D is undetermined. TRBV6-7 is given ORF status, its function remaining uncertain. V lost 7 bases to trimming and J lost 1 base, with 7 bases between them. The CDR3 extends over 12 amino acids. DNA of the CDR3: TGTGCCAGCACCCCGGAGAACACTGAAGCTTTCTTT. Its protein product is CASTPENTEAFF.

The CDR3 loop is CAWDRVSGNTIYF. DNA for the CDR3: TGTGCCTGGGACAGGGTTTCTGGAAACACCATATATTTT. The gene calls are TRBV30 and TRBJ1-3; 7 nucleotides match TRBD1. Germline values: CDR1 GTSNPN, CDR2 SVGIG (reference sequence). The CDR3 contains 13 residues. With 5 bases clipped from V and 1 base from J, the junction kept 2 bases outside the gene matches.

The rearrangement uses TRBV3-1 (or the pseudogene TRBV3-2) and TRBJ1-2; D remains unclear. Trimming removed 0 bases from V and 5 bases from J, with 7 bases in between. The CDR3 totals 13 residues. Germline V gene data show CDR1 as LGHDT and CDR2 as YNNKEL (reference sequence). The CDR3 nucleotides are TGTGCCAGCAGCCAAGAGGGGAATTATGGCTACACCTTC. Protein sequence: CASSQEGNYGYTF.

The J gene is TRBJ2-1, the V gene TRBV11-2; D remains ambiguous. V was shortened by 2 bases and J by 6 bases, with 14 bases between the two germline ends. CDR3 length: 15 residues. Looked up from germline, CDR1 is SGHAT and CDR2 is FQNNGV. CDR3 residues: CASSLSLASLNEQFF. The CDR3 nucleotides are TGTGCCAGCAGCTTATCGTTGGCGAGCCTCAATGAGCAGTTCTTC.

This clone was seen a few times. This chain connects TRBV7-9 to TRBJ2-2; D is possibly TRBD1 or TRBD2 (6 bases each). This CDR3 has 16 residues. CDR1 is SEHNR, CDR2 FQNEAQ, per germline (reference sequence). V was cut by 1 base and J by 4 bases, with 13 bases left in between. The CDR3 region has the DNA TGTGCCAGCAGCTTAGGTTCGGGGGCTGCCACCGGGGAGCTGTTTTTT. Amino acid sequence: CASSLGSGAATGELFF.

This clone was counted a few times. The chain combines TRBV19 with TRBJ1-5; no firm D call. The germline V gene has CDR1 LNHDA and CDR2 SQIVND (reference sequence). Trimming removed 5 bases at V and 5 bases at J, with 7 bases between. The CDR3 contains 12 residues. The CDR3, as DNA: TGTGCCAGTAGTTTCCGCTATCAGCCCCAGCATTTT. The encoded protein is CASSFRYQPQHF.

The V gene is TRBV7-9, the J gene TRBJ2-5; D is unclear. CDR3 length: 12 residues. Between the trimmed V and J ends, which lost 11 bases and 1 base, there was a span of 11 bases. Germline CDR1 SEHNR, CDR2 FQNEAQ (reference sequence). The CDR3 coding sequence is TGTGCCGGGGTGGGTGTCCAAGAGACCCAGTACTTC. Its translation: CAGVGVQETQYF.

The CDR3 region has the DNA TGTGCCAGCACTTCGGATTCCGGGACTAAGGGCTTAAATGAGCAGTTCTTC. Its protein product is CASTSDSGTKGLNEQFF. The chain has TRBV2 and TRBJ2-1, with TRBD2 matching over 7 bases. The germline V gene has CDR1 SNHLY and CDR2 FYNNEI. Trimming cost V 7 bases and J 7 bases; bases outside gene matches: 19. The CDR3 is made up of 17 amino acids.

This chain joins TRBV30 and TRBJ2-2; the D gene could be TRBD1 or TRBD2 (5 bases each). This CDR3 region has 15 residues. Germline loops: CDR1 GTSNPN, CDR2 SVGIG (reference sequence). Between the trimmed V and J ends, which lost 3 bases and 3 bases, there was a span of 14 bases. The CDR3 sequence is CAWSYGASYTGELFF. CDR3 sequence (DNA): TGTGCCTGGAGCTACGGGGCGTCTTACACCGGGGAGCTGTTTTTT.

The chain couples TRBV5-6 to TRBJ1-1; D is possibly TRBD1 (5 bases). This CDR3 contains 15 residues. The V end lost 0 bases, the J end lost 2 bases, and 11 bases lay between the germline ends. Germline V CDR1 and CDR2: SGHDT, YYEEEE. The CDR3: CASSLDHRINTEAFF. Written as DNA, the CDR3 is TGTGCCAGCAGCTTGGACCACAGGATTAACACTGAAGCTTTCTTT.

The J gene is TRBJ1-6, the V gene TRBV28; D is unclear. This CDR3 contains 17 residues. CDR1 and CDR2 from the germline V gene are MDHEN and SYDVKM. Trimming stripped 6 bases from V and 4 bases from J, with 19 bases between. The CDR3 spells CASSLSRSLGYNSPLHF. The CDR3 nucleotides are TGTGCCAGCAGCCTGTCGCGGAGCCTGGGGTATAATTCACCCCTCCACTTT.

The chain has TRBV5-1 and TRBJ2-5, with 11 bases aligning to TRBD2. The CDR3 loop spans 15 amino acids. The junction had 7 bases not matched to a gene; V was cut back by 4 bases and J by 5 bases. From germline, CDR1 is SGHRS and CDR2 YFSETQ. This chain's CDR3 is CASSLGTSGPETQYF. Here the CDR3 DNA reads TGCGCCAGCAGCCTAGGGACTAGCGGTCCTGAGACCCAGTACTTC.

V is TRBV5-6 and J is TRBJ1-2; no firm D call. Germline values: CDR1 SGHDT, CDR2 YYEEEE. CDR3 length: 13 residues. Deletions cut 1 base from V and 8 bases from J, with 12 bases between. In nucleotides, the CDR3 is TGTGCCAGCAGCTTGACCGCTCCGAGGGGCTACACCTTC. It is translated as CASSLTAPRGYTF.

The chain recombines TRBV21-1 with TRBJ2-1. TRBV21-1 is listed as a pseudogene. This CDR3 has 16 residues. The CDR3 coding sequence is TGTGCCAGCAGCCCGCATAGGTTAGATTCCTACAATGAGCAGTTCTTC. Its translation: CASSPHRLDSYNEQFF.

The V and J genes are TRBV6-6 and TRBJ1-1, with D unresolved. CDR1 and CDR2 from the germline V gene are MNHNY and SVGAGI (reference sequence). The CDR3 extends over 8 amino acids. Here the CDR3 reads CHRLEAFF. The DNA of the CDR3 is TGTCACCGCCTCGAAGCTTTCTTT.

This clone was counted a few times. The chain's CDR3 is CASSLATSGYNEQFF. Here the CDR3 DNA reads TGCGCCAGCAGCTTGGCGACTAGCGGATACAATGAGCAGTTCTTC. The chain has TRBV5-1 and TRBJ2-1; 9 nucleotides agree with TRBD2. The ends lost 0 bases at V and 4 bases at J; junction bases unmatched: 2. The CDR3 has 15 residues. Germline assignment: CDR1 SGHRS and CDR2 YFSETQ.

This CDR3 reads CASSQGVASGVSTDTQYF. The CDR3 bases are TGTGCCAGCAGCCAAGGGGTGGCTAGCGGGGTTAGCACAGATACGCAGTATTTT. V gene TRBV4-2 combines with J gene TRBJ2-3, with TRBD2 identical over 9 bases. Trimming removed 1 base from V and 0 bases from J; junction bases left unmatched: 8. CDR1 is LGHNA and CDR2 is YNFKEQ in the germline V gene. The CDR3 consists of 18 residues.

V gene TRBV7-6 combines with J gene TRBJ2-5; the D is unclear. There are 15 residues in the CDR3. Germline lookup yields CDR1 SGHVS and CDR2 FNYEAQ. With 5 bases removed from V and 4 bases from J, the gap between germline ends came to 17 bases. DNA for the CDR3: TGTGCCAGCAGCCGACGCGGTGGCCAGGCAGAGACCCAGTACTTC. This sequence encodes CASSRRGGQAETQYF.

J is TRBJ1-2 and V is TRBV7-2; 7 bases line up with TRBD1. In germline, CDR1 is SGHTA, CDR2 FQGNSA. V was pared by 4 bases and J by 8 bases, with 10 bases of the junction left unmatched. The CDR3 has 14 amino acids. The CDR3, as DNA: TGTGCCAGCAGCTCCCGACAGGGTGTAGGGGGCTACACCTTC. This codes for CASSSRQGVGGYTF. Filled out from reference TRBV7-2 and TRBJ1-2, the complete variable domain reads GAGVSQSPSNKVTEKGKDVELRCDPISGHTALYWYRQSLGQGLEFLIYFQGNSAPDKSGLPSDRFSAERTGGSVSTLTIQRTQQEDSAVYLCASSSRQGVGGYTFGSGTRLTVV.